The T cell receptor beta chain described here comes from a study of control samples from healthy donors and cancer patients. Produced via immunoSEQ multiplex PCR; TCRdb's table is partial and in-frame only. The table has about 130,000 clones, under 95% seen once; the top ten hold approximately 8.6%. Unmatched junction bases numbered 10, after V lost 7 bases and J lost 8 bases. CDR1 is SGHRS and CDR2 is YFSETQ in the germline V gene. The CDR3 sequence is 14 residues long. Sequenced input: blood. The chain has TRBV5-1 and TRBJ1-2, with 11 bases matching TRBD1. The receptor was derived from a man younger than 35 in good health. This chain's CDR3 is CASRPPRTGGGYTF. The CDR3 DNA reads TGCGCCAGCCGCCCCCCCAGGACAGGGGGCGGCTACACCTTC.